This record looks at one TCR beta chain sequence and its context. Its antigen is not identified. The sample comes from a study of cytomegalovirus exposure and HLA in healthy donors. Regarding the study as a whole: Beyond CMV serostatus, there was no information to go on about immune exposure. Accurate prediction of most subjects' HLA-A and HLA-B alleles from TCR beta sequences was reported. The study assumed roughly uniform donor sequencing depth for presence/absence analyses.

The V end was cut by 4 bases, the J end by 0 bases, with 9 bases between. This CDR3 is built from 14 residues. Germline lookup yields CDR1 LNHDA and CDR2 SQIVND (reference sequence). The PCR had 60 Vbeta and 13 Jbeta primers. Using immunoSEQ multiplex PCR, the repertoire was profiled, and TCRdb retains in-frame clones only, with some absent. The sample shows approximately 220,000 clones, approximately 68% of them seen only once. The sequence was obtained from a young woman in good health and CMV-seronegative. V gene TRBV19 combines with J gene TRBJ1-2; D is uncertain. Sequenced sample: PBMCs. CDR3 nucleotide sequence: TGTGCCAGTAGTAGAAGGCTAGCTAACTATGGCTACACCTTC. It specifies CASSRRLANYGYTF.